These T cell receptor beta chains were read from a single sample in a study of shared clonotypes between healthy human individuals. Produced via immunoSEQ multiplex PCR; TCRdb's table is partial and in-frame only. The table includes around 500,000 clones, 70% to 80% detected once. Material for sequencing was PBMCs. These receptors came from a woman between 40 and 55 years old in good health. Some clones in this sample may be carry-over from other donors' samples. The CDR3 runs from the conserved cysteine through the conserved F or W. D genes are given only for firm matches. Part of the rows lack a size; the others show once, few, many or a class for expanded clones.

j_gene | d_gene | abundance | v_gene | CDR3nt | CDR3aa
TRBJ1-3 | - | - | TRBV27 | TGTGCCAGCAGTTTACTATCCCCCTCCGGGGGCTCGCGTGGAAACACCATATATTTT | CASSLLSPSGGSRGNTIYF
TRBJ1-2 | - | - | TRBV4-2 | TGTGCCAGCAGCCAAGGATCGGCCGGGTATGGCTACACCTTC | CASSQGSAGYGYTF
TRBJ2-7 | TRBD2 | - | TRBV5-1 | TGCGCCAGCAGCTTGAAAGCGGGGAGCTCCTACGAGCAGTACTTC | CASSLKAGSSYEQYF
TRBJ1-2 | - | - | TRBV7-9 | TGTGCCAGCAGCTTAACAGCATATGGCTACACCTTC | CASSLTAYGYTF
TRBJ2-2 | - | - | TRBV13 | TGTGCCAGCAGCTTTGGCACCGGGGAGCTGTTTTTT | CASSFGTGELFF
TRBJ2-3 | TRBD2 | - | TRBV4-1 | TGCGCCAGCAGGGCGACTAGCGGGAGCACAGATACGCAGTATTTT | CASRATSGSTDTQYF
TRBJ2-1 | TRBD2 | - | TRBV2 | TGTGCCAGCAGCACCCAGCGGGACGGCAATGAGCAGTTCTTC | CASSTQRDGNEQFF
TRBJ1-5 | TRBD1 | - | TRBV28 | TGTGCCAGCTACCCGACAGGGGGCGGCAATCAGCCCCAGCATTTT | CASYPTGGGNQPQHF
TRBJ2-7 | - | - | TRBV7-2 | TGTGCCAGCAGCTTAGACCCCCCAACCTACGAGCAGTACTTC | CASSLDPPTYEQYF
TRBJ2-2 | - | - | TRBV30 | TGTGCCTGGAGTGTAGGGTTTGGGGGCACCGGGGAGCTGTTTTTT | CAWSVGFGGTGELFF
TRBJ2-3 | - | - | TRBV7-7 | TGTGCTAGCAGCAACCACGGGGGAGACACAGATACGCAGTATTTT | CASSNHGGDTDTQYF
TRBJ2-3 | TRBD2 | - | TRBV7-9 | TGTGCCAGCGATTCTAGCGGGAAGAAGACTAGCACAGATACGCAGTATTTT | CASDSSGKKTSTDTQYF
TRBJ2-7 | - | few | TRBV11-2 | TGTGCCAGCAGCTTAGACCCCCAGGTCCACGAGCAGTACTTC | CASSLDPQVHEQYF
TRBJ1-1 | TRBD1 | once | TRBV27 | TGTGCCAGCAGTTTAGAGGGGGCGGGTACTGAAGCTTTCTTT | CASSLEGAGTEAFF
TRBJ2-3 | TRBD1 | once | TRBV27 | TGTGCCAGCAGTTTATTTGGGACAGCAACAGATACGCAGTATTTT | CASSLFGTATDTQYF
TRBJ2-5 | - | - | TRBV30 | TGTGCCTCGAGGGGTCGGGAGACCCAGTACTTC | CASRGRETQYF
TRBJ2-6 | - | - | TRBV4-3 | TGCGCCAGCAGCCAAGTATCAGGCCTCCCTGGGGCCAACGTCCTGACTTTC | CASSQVSGLPGANVLTF
TRBJ2-7 | - | - | TRBV11-2 | TGTGCCAGCAGCTTAGAAGCGGCCTACGAGCAGTACTTC | CASSLEAAYEQYF
TRBJ2-1 | TRBD2 | - | TRBV30 | TGTGCCTGGAGCACTAGCGGGAGTAATGAGCAGTTCTTC | CAWSTSGSNEQFF
TRBJ2-7 | - | - | TRBV28 | TGTGCCAGCAATTCGGACTGGACGAGAGAGCAGTACTTC | CASNSDWTREQYF
TRBJ1-5 | - | - | TRBV18 | TGTGCCAGCTCACCCAACGGGGGCAGCAATCAGCCCCAGCATTTT | CASSPNGGSNQPQHF
TRBJ2-5 | TRBD2 | - | TRBV28 | TGTGCCAGCAGTGCCCAACTAGCGGGAGGGCCGCGGGAGACCCAGTACTTC | CASSAQLAGGPRETQYF
TRBJ1-1 | TRBD1 | - | TRBV5-6 | TGTGCCAGCAGCTTTAACAGGGGGTACACTGAAGCTTTCTTT | CASSFNRGYTEAFF
TRBJ2-1 | TRBD1 | - | TRBV7-9 | TGTGCCAGCAGCACAGGGGGACCCTCAGGTGAGCAGTTCTTC | CASSTGGPSGEQFF
TRBJ1-1 | - | few | TRBV20-1 | TGCAGTGCTCCGATGAACACTGAAGCTTTCTTT | CSAPMNTEAFF
TRBJ1-4 | - | - | TRBV29-1 | TGCAGCGCTCTACCGGGGGGAGCTAATGAAAAACTGTTTTTT | CSALPGGANEKLFF
TRBJ2-5 | TRBD1 | few | TRBV7-2 | TGTGCCAGCAGCTTATCCAGGGGGCAACAAGAGACCCAGTACTTC | CASSLSRGQQETQYF
TRBJ2-1 | TRBD2 | - | TRBV10-2 | TGCGCCACCCAAGCCATTTTCGGGAGGGCGGGGAACAATGAGCAGTTCTTC | CATQAIFGRAGNNEQFF
TRBJ1-3 | - | many | TRBV7-6 | TGTGCCAGCAGCTCGGGTCTGGCAGGAAACACCATATATTTT | CASSSGLAGNTIYF
TRBJ1-1 | TRBD1 | - | TRBV10-1 | TGCGCCAACCCATCTCCGGGACAGGGATCCCTGTGGGCTTTCTTT | CANPSPGQGSLWAFF
TRBJ2-3 | TRBD2 | - | TRBV6-1 | TGTGCCAGCAGTGAAGCGGCGGGAGGGGCAGATACGCAGTATTTT | CASSEAAGGADTQYF
TRBJ2-2 | - | - | TRBV27 | TGTGCCAGCAGACGCTTCTCAGACTCCCGTGTATCCACCGGGGAGCTGTTTTTT | CASRRFSDSRVSTGELFF
TRBJ2-7 | TRBD2 | - | TRBV19 | TGTGCCAGTAGTATAGGTGGTAGCGGGAACCCCCACGAGCAGTACTTC | CASSIGGSGNPHEQYF